This paragraph covers one TCR beta chain sequence. Its antigen is as yet unknown. The CDR3 extends over 15 amino acids. Trimming stripped 2 bases from V and 2 bases from J, with 14 bases between. The germline CDR1 and CDR2 sequences are SGHRS and YFSETQ. Within the ViraFEST assay, antigen-specific CD4+ T cells underwent expansion with viral peptide pools prior to sequencing. Cells that had been cultured for 10 days were the source of isolated CD4+ T cells. BNT162b2 vaccine or mRNA-1273 vaccine was given to participants in two doses. The sample comes from a study of vaccination effects on CD4 cells after COVID-19. About the study: Sampling occurred a median 72 days post second dose, range 14 to 241.

Method: immunoSEQ multiplex PCR; TCRdb's copy keeps in-frame clones and lacks some. Among roughly 16,000 clones listed, 75% to 80% were seen once. This sample comprised CD4+ T cells from PBMCs cultured with HCoV-NL63 spike peptides, obtained after COVID-19 vaccination. The clonotype comes from a human donor who received a COVID-19 vaccine. V and J are TRBV5-1 and TRBJ2-7; D is ambiguous. CDR3 in DNA: TGCGCCAGCAGCTTAGTCCAAGGCTCGACCTACGAGCAGTACTTC. It translates to CASSLVQGSTYEQYF.